This T cell receptor (beta chain) was sequenced in a study of CD8 T cells in ankylosing spondylitis. There are many counts of this clonotype. Germline V gene data show CDR1 as LNHNV and CDR2 as YYDKDF (reference sequence). Deletions cut 0 bases from V and 5 bases from J, with 9 bases between. There are 14 residues in the CDR3. One entry per CDR3 protein results from TCRdb running MiXCR on the 5' RACE reads. The sample holds 200,000 or so distinct CDR3 sequences, around a quarter seen once. This sequence was found in a male donor with ankylosing spondylitis or in good health (not recorded which). Input material: blood, either unsorted or a sorted T cell fraction (not recorded which). This chain uses TRBV15 with TRBJ2-3; D is unclear. In nucleotides, the CDR3 is TGTGCCACCAGCAGAGATCGCAGAGAAGATACGCAGTATTTT. This encodes CATSRDRREDTQYF.